The 16 T cell receptor beta chains below come from one sample, sequenced in a study of T cells expressing NK-cell markers. TCRdb re-called the 5' RACE reads, yielding one record per CDR3 amino acid sequence without DNA. The record lists some 450,000 distinct CDR3 sequences, of which the ten most abundant hold 7.3%. The sequenced material came from blood T cells: a sorted CD56 or NKG2C T cell subset, CD4+ or CD8+ T cells, or bulk PBMC T cells (not recorded which). The receptors were gathered from a woman aged 18 to 75 in good health.

The V call is TRBV20-1, the J call TRBJ1-3; TCRdb proposes TRBD1, but this gene call is untestable without DNA. The length of the CDR3 is 14 residues. CDR1 and CDR2 from the germline V gene are DFQATT and SNEGSKA (reference sequence). CDR3 in amino acids: CSARDGGPGNTIYF.

This chain connects TRBV7-6 to TRBJ2-7. The CDR3 spans 15 residues. Germline V CDR1 and CDR2: SGHVS, FNYEAQ. This chain's CDR3 is CASSLVGGNTYEQYF.

The V call is TRBV18, the J call TRBJ2-7; no DNA is available, so the TRBD2 call from TCRdb remains unchecked. This CDR3 contains 15 residues. Germline CDR1 KGHSH, CDR2 LQKENI. The CDR3 here is CASSPGSLAAHEQYF.

V usage is TRBV3-1 and J usage is TRBJ2-6; TCRdb returns TRBD1, unconfirmable since there is no DNA. Germline-derived CDR1 and CDR2 are LGHDT and YNNKEL (reference sequence). This CDR3 is 22 amino acids long. Here the CDR3 reads CASSQGTDKDSPYISGANVLTF.

This chain uses TRBV4-2 with TRBJ2-3; TCRdb indicates TRBD1, and absent DNA this call remains unverified. CDR1 LGHNA and CDR2 YNFKEQ come from the germline V gene. The CDR3 is made up of 15 amino acids. The CDR3 is CASSPSGGEPDTQYF.

The J gene is TRBJ2-3, the V gene TRBV5-4; TCRdb gives TRBD2 as the D gene, but with no DNA this cannot be confirmed. The CDR3 sequence is 15 residues long. Germline-derived CDR1 and CDR2 are SGHNT and YYREEE (reference sequence). The CDR3 is CASSPSGLAGDTQYF.

The CDR3 loop reads CASSLRQDRLEAFF. The rearrangement links TRBV12-3 or TRBV12-4 to TRBJ1-1; TCRdb returns TRBD1, unconfirmable since there is no DNA. The CDR3 consists of 14 residues.

V is TRBV5-4 and J is TRBJ2-1; TCRdb names TRBD1, which stays unverified in the absence of DNA. The CDR3 is made up of 17 amino acids. The germline V gene has CDR1 SGHNT and CDR2 YYREEE (reference sequence). The CDR3: CASSLDSGTGSYNEQFF.

V and J are TRBV20-1 and TRBJ2-2. CDR3 length: 15 amino acids. Germline V gene lookup returns CDR1 DFQATT and CDR2 SNEGSKA (reference sequence). CDR3 loop: CSARDPRVGTGELFF.

This chain uses TRBV28 with TRBJ2-2; TCRdb picks TRBD2, but there is no DNA to check that call. This CDR3 has 16 residues. Germline V CDR1 and CDR2: MDHEN, SYDVKM. CDR3 in amino acids: CASSLSSGGGTGELFF.

The CDR3 here is CSALGTAGYTF. The rearrangement uses TRBV20-1 and TRBJ1-2; the D gene TCRdb calls, TRBD1, cannot be checked with no DNA. This CDR3 region has 11 residues. Germline V lookup: CDR1 DFQATT, CDR2 SNEGSKA (reference sequence).

The rearrangement joins TRBV20-1 to TRBJ2-5. The CDR3 is 13 residues long. Germline-derived CDR1 and CDR2 are DFQATT and SNEGSKA (reference sequence). CDR3 amino acids: CSARDSLGETQYF.

The rearrangement uses TRBV7-3 and TRBJ2-3; as DNA is missing, the TRBD1 call by TCRdb cannot be tested. Germline loops: CDR1 SGHTA, CDR2 FQGTGA. The CDR3 has 15 amino acids. This CDR3 is CASSPLGPSTDTQYF. The whole variable domain, remainder taken from reference TRBV7-3 and TRBJ2-3, is GAGVSQTPSNKVTEKGKYVELRCDPISGHTALYWYRQSLGQGPEFLIYFQGTGAADDSGLPNDRFFAVRPEGSVSTLKIQRTERGDSAVYLCASSPLGPSTDTQYFGPGTRLTVL.

V gene TRBV30 combines with J gene TRBJ1-2; TCRdb's D call, TRBD1, is unchecked because there is no DNA. The CDR3 is 14 amino acids. Germline V lookup: CDR1 GTSNPN, CDR2 SVGIG (reference sequence). This CDR3 is CAWSEADGIGGYTF.

The V and J genes are TRBV7-2 and TRBJ1-1; the D call of TRBD1 rests on TCRdb alone, since no DNA is present to check it. The CDR3 is made up of 16 amino acids. In germline, CDR1 is SGHTA, CDR2 FQGNSA. The CDR3 sequence is CASSPGWGRGNTEAFF.

CDR3 in amino acids: CASSLASGDTQYF. V is TRBV12-3 or TRBV12-4 and J is TRBJ2-3. This CDR3 contains 13 residues.